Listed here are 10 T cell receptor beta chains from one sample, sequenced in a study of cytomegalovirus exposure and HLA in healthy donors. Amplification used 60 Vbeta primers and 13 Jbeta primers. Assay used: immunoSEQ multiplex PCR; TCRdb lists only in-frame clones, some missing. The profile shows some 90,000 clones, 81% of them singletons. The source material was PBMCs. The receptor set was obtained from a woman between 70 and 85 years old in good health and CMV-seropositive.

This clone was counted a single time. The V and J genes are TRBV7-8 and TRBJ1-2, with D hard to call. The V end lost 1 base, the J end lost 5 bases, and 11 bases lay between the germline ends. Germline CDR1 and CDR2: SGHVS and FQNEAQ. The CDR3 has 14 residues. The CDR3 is CASSLGRSGYGYTF. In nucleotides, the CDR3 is TGTGCCAGCAGCTTAGGTCGGAGCGGGTATGGCTACACCTTC.

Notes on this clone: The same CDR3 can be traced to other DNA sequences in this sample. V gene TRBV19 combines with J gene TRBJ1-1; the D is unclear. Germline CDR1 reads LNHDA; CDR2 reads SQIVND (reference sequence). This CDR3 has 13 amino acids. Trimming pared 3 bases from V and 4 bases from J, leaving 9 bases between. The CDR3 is CASSIPGSTEAFF. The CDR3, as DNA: TGTGCCAGTAGTATCCCCGGGAGCACTGAAGCTTTCTTT.

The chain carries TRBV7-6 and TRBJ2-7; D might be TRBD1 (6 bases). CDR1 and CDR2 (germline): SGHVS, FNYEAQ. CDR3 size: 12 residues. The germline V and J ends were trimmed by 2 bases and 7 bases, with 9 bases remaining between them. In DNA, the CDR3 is TGTGCCAGCAGCTTAACGAGGGGGGAGCAGTACTTC. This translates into CASSLTRGEQYF.

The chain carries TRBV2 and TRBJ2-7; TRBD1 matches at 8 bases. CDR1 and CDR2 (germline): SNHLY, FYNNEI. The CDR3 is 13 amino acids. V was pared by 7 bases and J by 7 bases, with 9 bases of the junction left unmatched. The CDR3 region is CASTTRGQGEQYF. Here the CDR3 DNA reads TGTGCCAGCACCACCAGGGGGCAGGGAGAGCAGTACTTC.

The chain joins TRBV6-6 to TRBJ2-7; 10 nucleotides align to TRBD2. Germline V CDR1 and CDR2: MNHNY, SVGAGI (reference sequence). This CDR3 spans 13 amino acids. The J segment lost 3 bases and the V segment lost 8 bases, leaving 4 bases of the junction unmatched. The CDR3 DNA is TGTGCCAGCCTTAGACTAGCGGGCTACGAGCAGTACTTC. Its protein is CASLRLAGYEQYF.

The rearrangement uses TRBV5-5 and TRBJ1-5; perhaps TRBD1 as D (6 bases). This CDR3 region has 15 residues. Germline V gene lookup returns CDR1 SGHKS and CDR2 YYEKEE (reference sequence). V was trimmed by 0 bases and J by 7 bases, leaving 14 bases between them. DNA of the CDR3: TGTGCCAGCAGCTTGGATGGGGGCGCGGAACAGCCCCAGCATTTT. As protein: CASSLDGGAEQPQHF.

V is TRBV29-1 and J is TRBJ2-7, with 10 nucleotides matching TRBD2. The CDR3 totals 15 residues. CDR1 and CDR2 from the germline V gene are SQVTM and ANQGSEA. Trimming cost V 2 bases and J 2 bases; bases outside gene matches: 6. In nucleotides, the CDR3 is TGCAGCGTTGAAAATCCTAGCGGGAGTGCCTACGAGCAGTACTTC. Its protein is CSVENPSGSAYEQYF.

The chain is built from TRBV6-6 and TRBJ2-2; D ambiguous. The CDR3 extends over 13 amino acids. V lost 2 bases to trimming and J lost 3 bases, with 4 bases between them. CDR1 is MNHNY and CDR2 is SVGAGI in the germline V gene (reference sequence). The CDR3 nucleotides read TGTGCCAGCAGTTACCGGGACACCGGGGAGCTGTTTTTT. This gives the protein CASSYRDTGELFF.

CDR3 nucleotides: TGTGCCAGCAGTTTAGGGAGGACGGATGATCCCTACGAGCAGTACTTC. As protein: CASSLGRTDDPYEQYF. V is TRBV27 and J is TRBJ2-7; tentative D call: TRBD2 (6 bases). Germline CDR1 is MNHEY and CDR2 is SMNVEV (reference sequence). Deletions cut 2 bases from V and 2 bases from J, with 16 bases between. This CDR3 has 16 residues.

The CDR3 loop is CASSLVDRAPNEKLFF. The CDR3 nucleotides read TGTGCCAGCAGCTTGGTCGACAGGGCGCCTAATGAAAAACTGTTTTTT. The V and J genes are TRBV5-6 and TRBJ1-4; 7 bases are a match to TRBD1. CDR1 and CDR2 (germline): SGHDT, YYEEEE. The CDR3 extends over 16 amino acids. Unmatched junction bases numbered 5, after V lost 0 bases and J lost 3 bases.